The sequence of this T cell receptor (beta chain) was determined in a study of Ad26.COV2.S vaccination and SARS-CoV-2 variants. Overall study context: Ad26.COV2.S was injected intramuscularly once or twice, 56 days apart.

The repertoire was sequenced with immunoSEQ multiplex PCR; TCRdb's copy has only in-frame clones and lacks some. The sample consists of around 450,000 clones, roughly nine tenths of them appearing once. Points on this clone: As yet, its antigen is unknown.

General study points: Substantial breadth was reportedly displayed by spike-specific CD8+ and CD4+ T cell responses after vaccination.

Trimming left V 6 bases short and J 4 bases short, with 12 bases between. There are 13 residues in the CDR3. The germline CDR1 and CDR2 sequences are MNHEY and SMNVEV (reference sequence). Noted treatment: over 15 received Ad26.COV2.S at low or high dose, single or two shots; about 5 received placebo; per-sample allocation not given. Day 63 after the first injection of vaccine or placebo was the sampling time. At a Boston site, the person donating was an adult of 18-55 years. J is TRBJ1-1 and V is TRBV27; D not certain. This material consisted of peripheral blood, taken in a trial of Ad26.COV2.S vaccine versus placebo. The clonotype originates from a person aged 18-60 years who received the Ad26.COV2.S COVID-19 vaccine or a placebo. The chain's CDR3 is CASRTAGITEAFF. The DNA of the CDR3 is TGTGCCAGCAGGACCGCGGGAATCACTGAAGCTTTCTTT.